The entry below describes one TCR beta chain. This record comes from a study of T cells in Graves' hyperthyroidism and ophthalmopathy. Germline V gene data show CDR1 as SEHNR and CDR2 as FQNEAQ (reference sequence). The V end was cut by 4 bases, the J end by 11 bases, with 6 bases between. There are 11 residues in the CDR3. TCR beta CDR3 regions were amplified from RNA transcripts. First-round RT-PCR targeting the TCR CDR3 was performed with the HTBI primer set. TCRdb re-called the multiplex PCR reads through MiXCR, storing one row per CDR3 protein. The sample carries 560,000 or so distinct CDR3 sequences, under 60% recorded once.

The chain is built from TRBV7-9 and TRBJ1-6, with D unresolved. The clonotype originates from a woman between 18 and 30 years old with Graves' hyperthyroidism. Sequenced: peripheral blood or thyroid tissue (not recorded which). CDR3: CASSSLPPLHF. The CDR3 DNA sequence: TGTGCCAGCAGCTCCCTACCACCCCTCCACTTT.